This TCR beta chain is from a study of T cells after yellow fever vaccination. The length of the CDR3 is 10 residues. Trimming removed 5 bases from V and 12 bases from J, with 10 bases in between. In germline, CDR1 is SEHNR, CDR2 FQNEAQ (reference sequence). TCRdb re-called the 5' RACE reads through MiXCR, storing one row per CDR3 protein. The sample has some 560,000 distinct CDR3 sequences, around 17% seen once. V usage is TRBV7-9 and J usage is TRBJ1-1; D gene unclear. The clonotype comes from a man younger than 35 who received the YFV17D yellow fever vaccine. Sequencing used PBMCs, obtained 4 to 6 days after the first yellow fever vaccination. Here the CDR3 reads CASSPSGTFF. In nucleotides, the CDR3 is TGTGCCAGCAGCCCCTCCGGTACTTTCTTT. Full variable domain (missing parts from reference TRBV7-9 and TRBJ1-1): DTGVSQNPRHKITKRGQNVTFRCDPISEHNRLYWYRQTLGQGPEFLTYFQNEAQLEKSRLLSDRFSAERPKGSFSTLEIQRTEQGDSAMYLCASSPSGTFFGQGTRLTVV.